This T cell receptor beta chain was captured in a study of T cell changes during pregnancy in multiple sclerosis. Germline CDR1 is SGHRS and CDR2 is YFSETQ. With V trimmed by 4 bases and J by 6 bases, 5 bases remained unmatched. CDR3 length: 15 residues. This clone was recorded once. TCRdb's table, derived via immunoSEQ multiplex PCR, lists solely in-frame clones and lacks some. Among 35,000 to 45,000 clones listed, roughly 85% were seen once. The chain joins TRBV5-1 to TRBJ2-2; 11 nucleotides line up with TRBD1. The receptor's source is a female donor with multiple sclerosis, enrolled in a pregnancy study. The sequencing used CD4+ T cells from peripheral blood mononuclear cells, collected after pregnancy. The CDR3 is CASSAGQGVAGELFF. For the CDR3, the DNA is TGCGCCAGCAGCGCGGGACAGGGGGTCGCCGGGGAGCTGTTTTTT.